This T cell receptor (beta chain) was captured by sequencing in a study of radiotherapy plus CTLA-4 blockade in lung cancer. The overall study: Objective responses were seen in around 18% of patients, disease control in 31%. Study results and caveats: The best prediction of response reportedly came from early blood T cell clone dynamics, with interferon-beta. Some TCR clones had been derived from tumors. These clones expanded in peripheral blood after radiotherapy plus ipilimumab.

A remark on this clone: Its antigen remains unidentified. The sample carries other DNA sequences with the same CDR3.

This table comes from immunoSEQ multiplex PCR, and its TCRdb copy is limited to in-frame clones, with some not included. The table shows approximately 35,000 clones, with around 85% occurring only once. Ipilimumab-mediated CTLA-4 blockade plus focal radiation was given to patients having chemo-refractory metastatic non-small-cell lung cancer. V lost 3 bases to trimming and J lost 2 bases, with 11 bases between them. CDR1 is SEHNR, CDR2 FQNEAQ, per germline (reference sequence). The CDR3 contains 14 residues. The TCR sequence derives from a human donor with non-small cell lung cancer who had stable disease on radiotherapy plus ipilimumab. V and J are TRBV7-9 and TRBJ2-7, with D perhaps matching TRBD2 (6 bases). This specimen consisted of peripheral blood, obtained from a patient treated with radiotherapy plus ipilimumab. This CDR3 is CASSLVGGAYEQYF. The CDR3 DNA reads TGTGCCAGCAGCTTGGTAGGAGGGGCCTACGAGCAGTACTTC.